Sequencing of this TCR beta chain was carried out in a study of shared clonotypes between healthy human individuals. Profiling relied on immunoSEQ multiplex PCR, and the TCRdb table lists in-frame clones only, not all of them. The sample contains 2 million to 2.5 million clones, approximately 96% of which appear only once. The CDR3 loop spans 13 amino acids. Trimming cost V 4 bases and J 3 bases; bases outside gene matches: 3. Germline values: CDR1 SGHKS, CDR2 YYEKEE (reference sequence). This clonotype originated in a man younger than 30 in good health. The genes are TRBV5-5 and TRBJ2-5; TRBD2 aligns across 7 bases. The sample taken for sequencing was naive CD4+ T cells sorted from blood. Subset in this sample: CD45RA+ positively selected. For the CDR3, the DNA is TGTGCCAGCAGCCCCGGGGGGAAAGAGACCCAGTACTTC. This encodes CASSPGGKETQYF. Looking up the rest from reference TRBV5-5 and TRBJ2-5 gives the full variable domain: DAGVTQSPTHLIKTRGQQVTLRCSPISGHKSVSWYQQVLGQGPQFIFQYYEKEERGRGNFPDRFSARQFPNYSSELNVNALLLGDSALYLCASSPGGKETQYFGPGTRLLVL.